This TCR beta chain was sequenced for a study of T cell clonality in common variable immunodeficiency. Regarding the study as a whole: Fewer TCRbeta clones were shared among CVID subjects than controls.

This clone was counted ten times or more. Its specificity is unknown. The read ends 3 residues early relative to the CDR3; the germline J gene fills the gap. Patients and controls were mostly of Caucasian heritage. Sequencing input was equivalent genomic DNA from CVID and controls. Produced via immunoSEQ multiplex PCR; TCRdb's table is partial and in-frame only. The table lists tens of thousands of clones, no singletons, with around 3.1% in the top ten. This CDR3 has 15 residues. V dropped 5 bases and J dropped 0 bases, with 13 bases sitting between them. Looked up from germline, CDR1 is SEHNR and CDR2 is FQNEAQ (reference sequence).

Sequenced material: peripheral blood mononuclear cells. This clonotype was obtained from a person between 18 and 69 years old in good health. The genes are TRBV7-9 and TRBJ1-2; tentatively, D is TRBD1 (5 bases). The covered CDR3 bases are TGTGCCAGCAGCGTAATACAGGTTTCTAACTATGGC. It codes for CASSVIQVSNYG. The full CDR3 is CASSVIQVSNYGYTF.